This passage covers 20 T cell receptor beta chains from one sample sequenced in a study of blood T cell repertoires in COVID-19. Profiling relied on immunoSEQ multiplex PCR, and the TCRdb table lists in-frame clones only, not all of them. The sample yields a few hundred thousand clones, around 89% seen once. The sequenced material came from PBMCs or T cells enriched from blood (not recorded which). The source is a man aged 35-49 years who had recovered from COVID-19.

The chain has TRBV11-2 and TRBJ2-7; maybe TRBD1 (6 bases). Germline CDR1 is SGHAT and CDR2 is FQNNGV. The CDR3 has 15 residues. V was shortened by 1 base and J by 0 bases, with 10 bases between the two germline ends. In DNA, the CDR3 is TGTGCCAGCAGCTTAGCAGGGGAGAACTCCTACGAGCAGTACTTC. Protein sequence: CASSLAGENSYEQYF.

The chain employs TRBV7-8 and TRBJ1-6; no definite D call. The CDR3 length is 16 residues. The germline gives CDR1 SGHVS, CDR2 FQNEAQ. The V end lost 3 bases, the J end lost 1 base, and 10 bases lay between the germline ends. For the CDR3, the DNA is TGTGCCAGCAGCTTGACGGGAGGATCCTATAATTCACCCCTCCACTTT. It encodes CASSLTGGSYNSPLHF.

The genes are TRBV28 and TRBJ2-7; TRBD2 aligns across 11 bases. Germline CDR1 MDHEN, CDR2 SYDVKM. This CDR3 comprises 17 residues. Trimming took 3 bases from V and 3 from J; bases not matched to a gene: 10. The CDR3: CASSLLAGGLYLYEQYF. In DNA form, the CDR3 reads TGTGCCAGCAGTTTGCTAGCGGGAGGTCTGTATCTCTACGAGCAGTACTTC.

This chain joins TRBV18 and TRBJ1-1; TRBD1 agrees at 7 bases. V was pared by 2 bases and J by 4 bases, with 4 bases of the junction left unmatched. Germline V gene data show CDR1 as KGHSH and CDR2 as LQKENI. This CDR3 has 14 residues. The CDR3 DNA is TGTGCCAGCTCACCAAGTCCAGGGGGCACTGAAGCTTTCTTT. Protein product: CASSPSPGGTEAFF.

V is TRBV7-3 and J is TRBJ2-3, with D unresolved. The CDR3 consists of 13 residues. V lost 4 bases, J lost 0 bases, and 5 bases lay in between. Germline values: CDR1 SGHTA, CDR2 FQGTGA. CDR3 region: CASSSFSTDTQYF. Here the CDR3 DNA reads TGTGCCAGCAGCTCCTTTAGCACAGATACGCAGTATTTT.

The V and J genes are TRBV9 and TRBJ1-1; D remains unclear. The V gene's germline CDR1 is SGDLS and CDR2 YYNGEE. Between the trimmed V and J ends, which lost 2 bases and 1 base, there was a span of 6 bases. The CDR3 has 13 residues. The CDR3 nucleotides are TGTGCCAGCAGCGTCCTATCGAACACTGAAGCTTTCTTT. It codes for CASSVLSNTEAFF.

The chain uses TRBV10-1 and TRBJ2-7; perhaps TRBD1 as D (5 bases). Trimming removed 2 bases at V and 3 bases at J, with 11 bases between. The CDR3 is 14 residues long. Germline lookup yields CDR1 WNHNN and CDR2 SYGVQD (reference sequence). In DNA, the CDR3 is TGCGCCAGCAGTGAGGCAGGGTCGAGCTACGAGCAGTACTTC. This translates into CASSEAGSSYEQYF.

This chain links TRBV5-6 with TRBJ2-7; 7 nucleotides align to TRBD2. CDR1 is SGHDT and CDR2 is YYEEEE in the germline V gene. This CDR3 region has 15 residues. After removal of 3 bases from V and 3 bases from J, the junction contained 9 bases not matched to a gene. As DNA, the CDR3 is TGTGCCAGCAGCTCGACCGGGACTACACTCTACGAGCAGTACTTC. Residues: CASSSTGTTLYEQYF.

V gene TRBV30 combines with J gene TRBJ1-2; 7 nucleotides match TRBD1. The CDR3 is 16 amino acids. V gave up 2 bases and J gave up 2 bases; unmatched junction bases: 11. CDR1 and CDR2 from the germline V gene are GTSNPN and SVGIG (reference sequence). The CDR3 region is CAWSREGRDSNYGYTF. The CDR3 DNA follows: TGTGCCTGGAGTAGAGAAGGGCGGGACAGCAACTATGGCTACACCTTC.

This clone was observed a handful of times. The DNA of the CDR3 is TGTGCCAGCAGTTGGGGACTTTTCTACGAGCAGTACTTC. Encoded protein: CASSWGLFYEQYF. The chain links TRBV6-5 to TRBJ2-7, with a weak D call TRBD2 (6 bases). This CDR3 has 13 amino acids. CDR1 and CDR2 (germline): MNHEY, SVGAGI. V lost 4 bases and J lost 3, with 10 bases in between.

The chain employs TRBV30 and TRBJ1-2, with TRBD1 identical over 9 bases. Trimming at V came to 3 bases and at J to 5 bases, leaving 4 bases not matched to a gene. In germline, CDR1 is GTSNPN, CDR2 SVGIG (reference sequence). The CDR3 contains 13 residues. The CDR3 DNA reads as TGTGCCTGGAGGGACAGGGGTTGGTATGGCTACACCTTC. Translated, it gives CAWRDRGWYGYTF. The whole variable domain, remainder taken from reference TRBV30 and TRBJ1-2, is SQTIHQWPATLVQPVGSPLSLECTVEGTSNPNLYWYRQAAGRGLQLLFYSVGIGQISSEVPQNLSASRPQDRQFILSSKKLLLSDSGFYLCAWRDRGWYGYTFGSGTRLTVV.

Here the CDR3 DNA reads TGTGCCAGCAGGGACAGGAGGAGATGCAATCAGCCCCAGCATTTT. This codes for CASRDRRRCNQPQHF. The chain uses TRBV6-4 and TRBJ1-5; the match to TRBD1 covers 7 bases. V was pared by 6 bases and J by 2 bases, with 7 bases of the junction left unmatched. This CDR3 has 15 residues. Germline CDR1 and CDR2: MRHNA and SNTAGT.

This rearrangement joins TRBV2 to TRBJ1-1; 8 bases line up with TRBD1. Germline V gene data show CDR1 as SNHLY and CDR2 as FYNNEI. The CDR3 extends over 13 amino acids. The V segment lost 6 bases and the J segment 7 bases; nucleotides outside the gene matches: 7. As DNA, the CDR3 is TGTGCCAGCAGGGCGGGGACAGGCTTTGAAGCTTTCTTT. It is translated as CASRAGTGFEAFF.

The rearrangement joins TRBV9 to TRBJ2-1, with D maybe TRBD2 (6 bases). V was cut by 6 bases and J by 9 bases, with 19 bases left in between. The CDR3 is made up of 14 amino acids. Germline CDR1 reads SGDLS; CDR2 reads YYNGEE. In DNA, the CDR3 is TGTGCCAGCACCACAAAATTTCTGGGAGGTGAGCAGTTCTTC. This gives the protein CASTTKFLGGEQFF.

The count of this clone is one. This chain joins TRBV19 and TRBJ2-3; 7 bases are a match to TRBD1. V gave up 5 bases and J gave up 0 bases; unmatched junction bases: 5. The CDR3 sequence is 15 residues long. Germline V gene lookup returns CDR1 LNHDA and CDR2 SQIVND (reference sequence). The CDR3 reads CASSYGTVSTDTQYF. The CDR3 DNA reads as TGTGCCAGTAGTTACGGGACAGTGAGCACAGATACGCAGTATTTT.

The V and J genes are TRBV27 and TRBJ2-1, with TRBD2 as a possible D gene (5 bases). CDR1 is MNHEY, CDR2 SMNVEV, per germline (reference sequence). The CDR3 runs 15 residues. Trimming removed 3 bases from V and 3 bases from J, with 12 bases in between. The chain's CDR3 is CASSFAGYRYNEQFF. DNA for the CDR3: TGTGCCAGCAGTTTCGCGGGTTATCGCTACAATGAGCAGTTCTTC.

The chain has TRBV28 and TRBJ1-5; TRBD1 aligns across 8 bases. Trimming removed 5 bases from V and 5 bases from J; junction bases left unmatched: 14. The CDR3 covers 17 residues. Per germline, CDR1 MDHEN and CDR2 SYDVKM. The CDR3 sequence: CASSLTLNRGFYQPQHF. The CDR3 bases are TGTGCCAGCAGTCTTACCCTGAACAGGGGGTTTTATCAGCCCCAGCATTTT.

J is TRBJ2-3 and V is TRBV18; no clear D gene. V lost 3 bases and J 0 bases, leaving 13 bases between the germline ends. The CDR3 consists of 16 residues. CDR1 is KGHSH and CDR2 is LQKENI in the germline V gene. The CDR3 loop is CASSPQIQSSTDTQYF. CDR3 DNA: TGTGCCAGCTCACCCCAGATACAAAGTAGCACAGATACGCAGTATTTT. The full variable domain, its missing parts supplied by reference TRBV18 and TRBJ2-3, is NAGVMQNPRHLVRRRGQEARLRCSPMKGHSHVYWYRQLPEEGLKFMVYLQKENIIDESGMPKERFSAEFPKEGPSILRIQQVVRGDSAAYFCASSPQIQSSTDTQYFGPGTRLTVL.

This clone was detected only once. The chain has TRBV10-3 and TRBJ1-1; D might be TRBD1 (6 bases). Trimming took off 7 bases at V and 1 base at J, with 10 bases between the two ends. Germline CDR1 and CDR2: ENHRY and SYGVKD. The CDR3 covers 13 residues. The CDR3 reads CAITQTGNTEAFF. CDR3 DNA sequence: TGTGCCATCACCCAGACAGGGAACACTGAAGCTTTCTTT.

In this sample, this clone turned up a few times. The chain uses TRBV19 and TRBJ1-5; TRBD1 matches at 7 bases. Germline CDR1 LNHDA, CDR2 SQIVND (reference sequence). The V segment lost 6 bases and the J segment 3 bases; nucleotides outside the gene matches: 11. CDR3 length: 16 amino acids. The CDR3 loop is CASRVQGWRNNQPQHF. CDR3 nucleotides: TGTGCCAGTAGGGTACAGGGGTGGCGGAACAATCAGCCCCAGCATTTT.